Below, 17 T cell receptor beta chains from the same sample are listed, as sequenced in a study of beta chain features in type 1 diabetes. Findings and limits, study-wide: All four CD4+ subsets from Type 1 diabetes patients carried moderately but significantly shorter TCRB CDR3s.

The sequenced template was cDNA made from the entire isolated RNA. The data were produced by immunoSEQ multiplex PCR, yet TCRdb's version contains in-frame clones alone and is incomplete. Altogether a few hundred thousand clones are present, about a fifth being singletons, with the ten largest covering about 0.028%. The antigens for these receptors are not known. Sequenced sample: naive CD4+ T cells from blood. The receptors were gathered from a woman between 40 and 55 years old with type 1 diabetes.

The chain recombines TRBV5-1 with TRBJ1-6, with 11 positions matching TRBD1. There are 14 residues in the CDR3. Trimming took 4 bases from V and 8 from J; bases not matched to a gene: 2. CDR1 is SGHRS, CDR2 YFSETQ, per germline. The CDR3 region is CASSQGQGDSPLHF. DNA of the CDR3: TGCGCCAGCAGCCAGGGACAGGGGGATTCACCCCTCCACTTT.

The rearrangement uses TRBV2 and TRBJ2-6, with D hard to call. V dropped 1 base and J dropped 4 bases, with 8 bases sitting between them. CDR3 length equals 15 residues. CDR1 SNHLY and CDR2 FYNNEI come from the germline V gene. CDR3: CASSEGSRGANVLTF. The CDR3 nucleotides are TGTGCCAGCAGTGAAGGGTCTCGGGGGGCCAACGTCCTGACTTTC.

This clone has more than one count but fewer than ten. This rearrangement joins TRBV30 to TRBJ1-1; D might be TRBD1 (6 bases). CDR3 length: 11 residues. Germline V CDR1 and CDR2: GTSNPN, SVGIG (reference sequence). Trimming removed 3 bases at V and 8 bases at J, with 10 bases between. CDR3 loop: CAWSDRREAFF. Here the CDR3 DNA reads TGTGCCTGGAGCGACAGGAGGGAAGCTTTCTTT. The complete variable domain, with remaining parts taken from reference TRBV30 and TRBJ1-1, reads SQTIHQWPATLVQPVGSPLSLECTVEGTSNPNLYWYRQAAGRGLQLLFYSVGIGQISSEVPQNLSASRPQDRQFILSSKKLLLSDSGFYLCAWSDRREAFFGQGTRLTVV.

V usage is TRBV23-1 and J usage is TRBJ2-5, with 9 bases aligning to TRBD1. TRBV23-1 belongs to the ORF category, with a function that is uncertain. The trim removed 4 bases at V and 4 bases at J, leaving 4 bases unmatched. CDR3 length equals 14 residues. The CDR3 region has the DNA TGCGCCAGCAGTCGACCGGGACAGGGAGAGACCCAGTACTTC. Its protein product is CASSRPGQGETQYF.

This clone occurred a few times. This rearrangement joins TRBV4-1 to TRBJ1-6; 8 nucleotides match TRBD1. The germline V gene has CDR1 MGHRA and CDR2 YSYEKL. J lost 6 bases, V lost 0 bases, and 4 bases had no gene match. This CDR3 has 16 residues. CDR3 region: CASSQDRTGFNSPLHF. The DNA for the CDR3 is TGCGCCAGCAGCCAAGATCGGACAGGGTTTAATTCACCCCTCCACTTT.

The chain couples TRBV29-1 to TRBJ2-7, with D maybe TRBD1 (5 bases). Germline-derived CDR1 and CDR2 are SQVTM and ANQGSEA. This CDR3 has 12 residues. V lost 6 bases, J lost 2 bases, and 11 bases lay in between. In nucleotides, the CDR3 is TGCAGCGTCACTGACAGCACCTACGAGCAGTACTTC. Encoded protein: CSVTDSTYEQYF.

The genes are TRBV7-9 and TRBJ2-2; D is possibly TRBD1 (5 bases). Looked up from germline, CDR1 is SEHNR and CDR2 is FQNEAQ (reference sequence). The CDR3 extends over 16 amino acids. V dropped 2 bases and J dropped 6 bases, with 16 bases sitting between them. In nucleotides, the CDR3 is TGTGCCAGCAGCTTATTAGGGGCAGTAGTCCCCGGGGAGCTGTTTTTT. Amino acids: CASSLLGAVVPGELFF.

This clone was counted between two and nine times. The chain couples TRBV29-1 to TRBJ1-1; TRBD1 aligns across 7 bases. The junction had 7 bases not matched to a gene; V was cut back by 7 bases and J by 8 bases. Germline V lookup: CDR1 SQVTM, CDR2 ANQGSEA. The CDR3 contains 11 residues. The CDR3 loop is CSGSGGSEAFF. The CDR3 bases are TGCAGCGGCTCAGGGGGTTCGGAAGCTTTCTTT.

The chain recombines TRBV11-2 with TRBJ2-3; the D gene is possibly TRBD2 (6 bases). CDR1 SGHAT and CDR2 FQNNGV come from the germline V gene. This CDR3 comprises 14 residues. V was pared by 8 bases and J by 1 base, with 13 bases between. CDR3 in amino acids: CASSGRRGTDTQYF. Written as DNA, the CDR3 is TGTGCCAGCTCGGGGCGGAGGGGCACAGATACGCAGTATTTT.

This clone has a handful of counts. The chain is built from TRBV7-2 and TRBJ1-1; D possibly corresponds to TRBD1 (6 bases). This CDR3 has 14 amino acids. Trimming took 3 bases from V and 0 from J, leaving 8 bases between them. Germline CDR1 reads SGHTA; CDR2 reads FQGNSA. As DNA, the CDR3 is TGTGCCAGCAGCTTGGGACATATGAACACTGAAGCTTTCTTT. It encodes CASSLGHMNTEAFF.

The count of this clone is one. The chain combines TRBV28 with TRBJ1-1; TRBD1 matches at 10 bases. The V segment lost 5 bases and the J segment 6 bases; nucleotides outside the gene matches: 6. Germline lookup yields CDR1 MDHEN and CDR2 SYDVKM. CDR3 length: 14 residues. The CDR3 DNA is TGTGCCAGCAGTAGGGACAGGGGTTGGTCTGAAGCTTTCTTT. This translates into CASSRDRGWSEAFF.

V gene TRBV5-6 combines with J gene TRBJ2-5; 8 bases match TRBD1. The length of the CDR3 is 15 residues. V lost 6 bases and J lost 1; bases outside the gene matches: 8. Germline V lookup: CDR1 SGHDT, CDR2 YYEEEE. This CDR3 is CASTPQGGLQETQYF. The CDR3, as DNA: TGTGCCAGCACACCACAGGGGGGACTCCAAGAGACCCAGTACTTC.

The chain carries TRBV27 and TRBJ2-5, with 12 bases aligning to TRBD2. V shed 2 bases and J 0 bases; nucleotides not matched to a gene: 4. CDR3 length equals 17 residues. The germline CDR1 and CDR2 sequences are MNHEY and SMNVEV (reference sequence). The DNA for the CDR3 is TGTGCCAGCAGTTTAACTAGCGGGGGGCCATACCAAGAGACCCAGTACTTC. It encodes CASSLTSGGPYQETQYF.

This clone was seen a few times. This chain links TRBV5-1 with TRBJ2-1; a possible D gene is TRBD1 (6 bases). CDR3 length: 14 amino acids. CDR1 is SGHRS, CDR2 YFSETQ, per germline. V lost 0 bases to trimming and J lost 5 bases, with 9 bases between them. In nucleotides, the CDR3 is TGCGCCAGCAGCTTGGACAGGGCACACAATGAGCAGTTCTTC. Protein: CASSLDRAHNEQFF.

This clone has just one count. At the DNA level, this CDR3 is encoded by other sequences in the same sample as well. The chain recombines TRBV9 with TRBJ2-3; possible D gene TRBD1, 5 bases. Germline V gene data show CDR1 as SGDLS and CDR2 as YYNGEE. CDR3 length: 14 residues. The V end was cut by 0 bases, the J end by 3 bases, with 8 bases between. The CDR3 loop reads CASSVGAGTDTQYF. The CDR3 DNA is TGTGCCAGCAGCGTAGGGGCAGGGACAGATACGCAGTATTTT.

The chain employs TRBV7-2 and TRBJ2-1; 14 positions match TRBD2. V was clipped by 5 bases and J by 14 bases; unmatched bases: 8. The CDR3 totals 14 residues. Germline values: CDR1 SGHTA, CDR2 FQGNSA. The CDR3 DNA reads as TGTGCCAGCAGCCTTGGGACTAGCGGGAGTTCTAAGTTCTTC. Its translation: CASSLGTSGSSKFF.

This clone was counted a few times. V usage is TRBV29-1 and J usage is TRBJ2-3, with D tentatively TRBD2 (5 bases). Trimming cost V 3 bases and J 1 base, with 14 bases left between them. Germline lookup yields CDR1 SQVTM and CDR2 ANQGSEA. CDR3 length: 15 residues. CDR3 loop: CSVDGLFAGTDTQYF. CDR3 sequence (DNA): TGCAGCGTTGACGGACTGTTCGCAGGCACAGATACGCAGTATTTT.